This paragraph reports one T cell receptor (beta chain). These data come from a study of regulatory T cells in long-lasting Graves disease. Documented time point: newly diagnosed GD, antithyroid drugs for less than 3 months. Scientists built the TCR library using RNA that was extracted from PBMCs. In building TCR beta libraries, iRepertoire HTBI primers were used together with Arm-PCR of CDR3 regions. Original methodology: The study identified 50 to 70 TRBV and 13 to 15 TRBJ segments across samples. MiXCR, run by TCRdb on the multiplex PCR reads, gives a single entry per CDR3 protein. The V and J calls shown here were made by TCRdb, not taken from the authors' results. The sample lists 450,000 to 650,000 distinct CDR3 sequences; approximately 16% were seen once. J gave up 9 bases and V 0 bases, and 16 bases lay outside the gene matches. The CDR3 runs to 19 residues. The germline V gene has CDR1 LNHDA and CDR2 SQIVND (reference sequence).

These data also formed part of another study, on T cells in Graves' hyperthyroidism and ophthalmopathy.

The starting material was peripheral blood mononuclear cells (PBMCs), obtained at new diagnosis, from a patient treated with antithyroid drugs. The sequence was obtained from a woman aged 35 to 59 with Graves disease. This chain joins TRBV19 and TRBJ1-5, with 11 bases matching TRBD1. CDR3 DNA sequence: TGTGCCAGTAGTATAGACGGGGTTTTAGGGACAGGGGGTTCTCGGCCCCAGCATTTT. Amino acids: CASSIDGVLGTGGSRPQHF.